The present TCR beta chain was sequenced within a study of blood T cell repertoires in COVID-19. Study-level information: Nucleic acid was either cDNA or gDNA, and it came from T cells, B-cell-depleted T cells, or PBMCs.

The table came from immunoSEQ multiplex PCR; TCRdb's copy has only in-frame clones and leaves some out. The data hold roughly 150,000 clones, with around 82% observed a single time. Trimming removed 2 bases at V and 11 bases at J, with 12 bases between. The CDR3 is 12 residues long. The chain couples TRBV23-1 to TRBJ1-1; the D gene is possibly TRBD1 (6 bases). TRBV23-1 is filed as an ORF, its function uncertain. The sequenced sample consisted of peripheral blood. This receptor was obtained from a human donor with acute or convalescent COVID-19. The donor label of this sample is uncertain. CDR3 in amino acids: CASSQKGVRAFF. The CDR3 DNA is TGCGCCAGCAGTCAAAAGGGGGTGAGGGCTTTCTTT.